This passage covers 26 T cell receptor beta chains from one sample sequenced in a study of regulatory T cells in long-lasting Graves disease. Both iRepertoire HTBI primers and Arm-PCR of CDR3 regions were used to build the TCR beta libraries. A single record per CDR3 protein comes from TCRdb applying MiXCR to the multiplex PCR reads. The profile shows approximately 400,000 distinct CDR3 sequences, approximately 25% of them singletons. The sample's time point: persistent/refractory GD, antithyroid drugs over 5 years with positive TRAb. PBMCs were the source of the RNA used for TCR sequencing. The source was peripheral blood mononuclear cells (PBMCs), collected when the disease was refractory, from a patient treated with antithyroid drugs. The receptors shown here come from a woman between 40 and 55 years old with Graves disease.

Turning to this clonotype: This may be a read error, as it is one base from a much larger clone. The chain links TRBV6-5 to TRBJ2-2; D is undetermined. Germline CDR1 and CDR2: MNHEY and SVGAGI. The CDR3 is 14 residues long. The CDR3: CSSSGSTITGELFF. In DNA form, the CDR3 reads TGTTCCAGCAGTGGTAGCACGATCACCGGGGAGCTGTTTTTT.

Notes on this clonotype: A much larger clone differs from this one at a single base, so this may be a read error. The chain uses TRBV29-1 and TRBJ2-5; 11 bases map to TRBD1. The CDR3 has 12 residues. The V and J ends lost 7 bases and 4 bases, in that order; junction bases with no gene match: 2. From germline, CDR1 is SQVTM and CDR2 ANQGSEA. The CDR3 here is CSGGQGAETQYF. As DNA, the CDR3 is TGCAGCGGTGGACAGGGGGCAGAGACCCAGTACTTC.

In regard to this clonotype: Because it lacks the conserved phenylalanine or tryptophan at the end, this CDR3 is likely a read error. This chain joins TRBV11-2 and TRBJ1-3, with no clear D. The CDR3 totals 13 residues. The V end lost 5 bases, the J end lost 0 bases, and 5 bases lay between the germline ends. Germline V gene lookup returns CDR1 SGHAT and CDR2 FQNNGV. CDR3 loop: CASSPYSGNTIYL. Here the CDR3 DNA reads TGTGCCAGCAGCCCCTACTCTGGAAACACCATATATCTT.

This clonotype was observed a few times. A far more abundant clone sits one base away, making this likely a read error. The chain is built from TRBV12-3 or TRBV12-4 and TRBJ2-4, with 8 bases identical to TRBD1. The last part of the DNA fits TRBJ1-2 better; the J call may be wrong. The CDR3 runs to 14 residues. In DNA, the CDR3 is TGTGCCAGCAGTTTAGGCGACAGGGGACCCGGCTACACCTTC. Its protein is CASSLGDRGPGYTF.

The chain's CDR3 is CASKWRANTGELFF. The CDR3 bases are TGCGCCAGCAAATGGAGGGCCAACACCGGGGAGCTGTTTTTT. The gene calls are TRBV10-1 and TRBJ2-2; TRBD2 is a possible D gene (6 bases). Germline V lookup: CDR1 WNHNN, CDR2 SYGVQD (reference sequence). The germline V and J ends were trimmed by 7 bases and 2 bases, with 11 bases remaining between them. The CDR3 spans 14 residues.

In its sample, this clonotype was seen a few times. V and J are TRBV10-3 and TRBJ1-2; D uncertain. In germline, CDR1 is ENHRY, CDR2 SYGVKD. V was clipped by 10 bases and J by 2 bases, with 20 bases between them. The CDR3 runs to 15 residues. CDR3 region: CATKRTASPNYGYTF. The CDR3 bases are TGTGCCACTAAAAGGACGGCCTCTCCAAACTATGGCTACACCTTC.

This clonotype was counted a few times. The chain has TRBV7-3 and TRBJ2-2; D unresolved. The length of the CDR3 is 16 residues. The germline CDR1 and CDR2 sequences are SGHTA and FQGTGA. V shed 3 bases and J shed 1 base, with 12 bases lying between them. The CDR3 sequence is CASSFFGPQNTGELFF. As DNA, the CDR3 is TGTGCCAGCAGCTTCTTCGGCCCTCAGAACACCGGGGAGCTGTTTTTT.

Ten or more counts support this clonotype. The CDR3, as DNA: TGTGCCAGTAGTATCGCTGGGGGGACAAGAAACTACGAGCAGTACTTC. Amino acids: CASSIAGGTRNYEQYF. The chain is built from TRBV19 and TRBJ2-7; D is possibly TRBD1 or TRBD2 (6 bases each). CDR3 length: 16 amino acids. Trimming removed 3 bases at V and 3 bases at J, with 18 bases between. Germline values: CDR1 LNHDA, CDR2 SQIVND (reference sequence). The full variable domain, in which reference TRBV19 and TRBJ2-7 provide the parts outside the CDR3, is DGGITQSPKYLFRKEGQNVTLSCEQNLNHDAMYWYRQDPGQGLRLIYYSQIVNDFQKGDIAEGYSVSREKKESFPLTVTSAQKNPTAFYLCASSIAGGTRNYEQYFGPGTRLTVT.

This clonotype was seen at least ten times. The rearrangement joins TRBV11-2 to TRBJ2-2, with 8 bases aligning to TRBD2. CDR1 and CDR2 from the germline V gene are SGHAT and FQNNGV. The CDR3 covers 18 residues. Germline trimming cut 0 bases from V and 2 bases from J; bases unmatched to any gene: 8. CDR3 nucleotide sequence: TGTGCCAGCAGCTTAGAATGGAGCGGGAGCTCAAACACCGGGGAGCTGTTTTTT. This encodes CASSLEWSGSSNTGELFF.

About this clonotype itself: An end of the junction differs from the germline gene, which may be a read error. CDR3 residues: CASSGRDGSNQLQHF. The CDR3 DNA reads TGTGCCAGCAGCGGCCGGGACGGTAGCAATCAGCTCCAGCATTTT. The chain combines TRBV7-8 with TRBJ1-5, with D perhaps matching TRBD1 (5 bases). CDR1 is SGHVS, CDR2 FQNEAQ, per germline. CDR3 length equals 15 residues.

Turning to this clonotype: A much larger clone differs from this one at a single base, so this may be a read error. The chain recombines TRBV24-1 with TRBJ2-5; no clear D gene. This CDR3 spans 14 amino acids. The germline V gene has CDR1 KGHDR and CDR2 SFDVKD. DNA for the CDR3: TGTGTCACCGGAACCGGGCACCTCCAAGAGACCCAGTACTTC. This encodes CVTGTGHLQETQYF.

The table lists this clonotype with a few counts. The CDR3 coding sequence is TGTGCCACCAGCAGAGATCCGGGGTCCCCCCAAGAGACCCAGTACTTC. This codes for CATSRDPGSPQETQYF. The chain combines TRBV15 with TRBJ2-5; D is possibly TRBD2 (5 bases). CDR1 LNHNV and CDR2 YYDKDF come from the germline V gene (reference sequence). The CDR3 runs 16 residues. V lost 0 bases and J 1 base, leaving 12 bases between the germline ends.

J is TRBJ2-1 and V is TRBV7-2, with D possibly matching TRBD1 (6 bases). This CDR3 has 15 amino acids. The V end was cut by 8 bases, the J end by 2 bases, with 16 bases between. Germline V lookup: CDR1 SGHTA, CDR2 FQGNSA. The CDR3 spells CASSIRTAAYNEQFF. The CDR3 region has the DNA TGTGCCAGCTCAATACGGACAGCCGCCTACAATGAGCAGTTCTTC. Looking up the rest from reference TRBV7-2 and TRBJ2-1 gives the full variable domain: GAGVSQSPSNKVTEKGKDVELRCDPISGHTALYWYRQSLGQGLEFLIYFQGNSAPDKSGLPSDRFSAERTGGSVSTLTIQRTQQEDSAVYLCASSIRTAAYNEQFFGPGTRLTVL.

There are many counts of this clonotype. The chain recombines TRBV28 with TRBJ1-2; tentatively, D is TRBD1 (6 bases). From germline, CDR1 is MDHEN and CDR2 SYDVKM. V lost 10 bases and J 4 bases, leaving 22 bases between the germline ends. The CDR3 has 15 residues. The CDR3 loop is CATRSSLGAGYGYTF. DNA for the CDR3: TGTGCCACCCGATCTTCCCTGGGGGCGGGCTATGGCTACACCTTC.

This chain joins TRBV28 and TRBJ2-3; TRBD2 agrees at 8 bases. CDR3 length: 14 amino acids. The ends lost 3 bases at V and 7 bases at J; junction bases unmatched: 6. The germline V gene has CDR1 MDHEN and CDR2 SYDVKM. The DNA for the CDR3 is TGTGCCAGCAGTTTTTCGGGGGGGAGATATACGCAGTATTTT. Translating it yields CASSFSGGRYTQYF.

A few counts support this clonotype. The rearrangement joins TRBV29-1 to TRBJ1-1; 8 nucleotides align to TRBD1. This CDR3 spans 14 amino acids. The ends lost 3 bases at V and 4 bases at J; junction bases unmatched: 7. Germline CDR1 reads SQVTM; CDR2 reads ANQGSEA. CDR3 in DNA: TGCAGCGTTGACCTGACAGGGGTGGGCACTGAAGCTTTCTTT. This sequence encodes CSVDLTGVGTEAFF. The full variable domain, with the rest looked up from reference TRBV29-1 and TRBJ1-1, is SAVISQKPSRDICQRGTSLTIQCQVDSQVTMMFWYRQQPGQSLTLIATANQGSEATYESGFVIDKFPISRPNLTFSTLTVSNMSPEDSSIYLCSVDLTGVGTEAFFGQGTRLTVV.

A few counts support this clonotype. This may be a read error: a much more frequent sequence differs by one nucleotide. The rearrangement links TRBV2 to TRBJ2-5; weak D call: TRBD1 (6 bases). Germline CDR1 is SNHLY and CDR2 is FYNNEI. The CDR3 length is 13 residues. DNA for the CDR3: TGTGCCAGCAGTGTGGACAGACAAGAGGCCCAGTACTTC. This gives the protein CASSVDRQEAQYF.

This clonotype was found many times. This chain joins TRBV28 and TRBJ1-1; D is ambiguous. This CDR3 is built from 13 residues. CDR1 and CDR2 from the germline V gene are MDHEN and SYDVKM. The V and J ends lost 6 bases and 1 base respectively, with 9 bases between them. The CDR3 DNA reads TGTGCCAGCAGCTTGTGGGGGAACACTGAAGCTTTCTTT. Protein: CASSLWGNTEAFF.

V and J are TRBV28 and TRBJ1-5; 10 nucleotides line up with TRBD1. The CDR3 runs to 17 residues. Germline V gives CDR1 MDHEN, CDR2 SYDVKM. The V and J ends lost 8 bases and 1 base, in that order; junction bases with no gene match: 11. CDR3 DNA sequence: TGTGCCAGCTCACCGGGACAGGGGAGGGGGAGCAATCAGCCCCAGCATTTT. It translates to CASSPGQGRGSNQPQHF.

CDR3 sequence: CASSQVGGEKLFF. For the CDR3, the DNA is TGCGCCAGCAGCCAAGTAGGGGGTGAAAAACTGTTTTTT. The chain uses TRBV4-1 and TRBJ1-4; weak D call: TRBD1 (6 bases). There are 13 residues in the CDR3. Trimming stripped 1 base from V and 7 bases from J, with 7 bases between. Germline-derived CDR1 and CDR2 are MGHRA and YSYEKL.

The V call is TRBV20-1, the J call TRBJ2-7, with D perhaps assigned TRBD1 or TRBD2 (5 bases each). Trimming took 3 bases from V and 3 from J, leaving 12 bases between them. This CDR3 comprises 13 residues. The V gene's germline CDR1 is DFQATT and CDR2 SNEGSKA (reference sequence). This CDR3 is CSASSQGRYEQYF. For the CDR3, the DNA is TGCAGTGCTAGTTCGCAGGGACGCTACGAGCAGTACTTC.

This clonotype occurred a few times. DNA for the CDR3: TGTGCCAGCAGCCCCGTAGCGGGGACCGAGCAGTACTTC. As protein: CASSPVAGTEQYF. The chain employs TRBV14 and TRBJ2-7; 8 bases align to TRBD2. The germline V gene has CDR1 SGHDN and CDR2 FVKESK. The CDR3 is 13 residues long. V lost 4 bases and J lost 6; bases outside the gene matches: 5.

This chain uses TRBV3-1 with TRBJ2-7; D is ambiguous. The V end lost 0 bases, the J end lost 4 bases, and 10 bases lay between the germline ends. The germline CDR1 and CDR2 sequences are LGHDT and YNNKEL (reference sequence). This CDR3 region has 14 residues. The CDR3 sequence is CASSQDQILYEQYF. In nucleotides, the CDR3 is TGTGCCAGCAGCCAAGATCAGATCCTATACGAGCAGTACTTC.

This clonotype was seen just once. This may be a read error, as it is one base from a much larger clone. The V and J genes are TRBV6-9 and TRBJ2-7; the D gene is possibly TRBD1 (6 bases). The CDR3 has 14 residues. The V gene's germline CDR1 is MNHGY and CDR2 SVAAGI. CDR3 sequence: CASSYSGAKNERYF. The DNA for the CDR3 is TGTGCCAGCAGTTACTCAGGGGCCAAAAACGAGCGGTACTTC.

The chain carries TRBV10-3 and TRBJ2-1; 7 positions match TRBD2. There are 14 residues in the CDR3. With 9 bases clipped from V and 0 bases from J, the junction kept 5 bases outside the gene matches. Germline lookup yields CDR1 ENHRY and CDR2 SYGVKD. CDR3: CAIMASGSYNEQFF. In DNA, the CDR3 is TGTGCCATAATGGCTAGCGGCTCCTACAATGAGCAGTTCTTC.

This clonotype is deemed large. CDR3 region: CASSSSVGTGDEQYF. DNA for the CDR3: TGTGCCAGCAGTTCCTCCGTCGGGACAGGGGACGAGCAGTACTTC. V and J are TRBV28 and TRBJ2-7, with TRBD1 matching 10 bases. The V segment lost 4 bases and the J segment 5 bases; nucleotides outside the gene matches: 8. The germline CDR1 and CDR2 sequences are MDHEN and SYDVKM. The CDR3 covers 15 residues.